The clone carrying this TCR beta chain showed up many times. Its antigen is not known. The data stem from a study of T cell repertoires in cytomegalovirus infection. Study information: CMV infection and matching HLA type were both indicated by public TCR beta signatures.

Each CDR3 protein gets one entry after TCRdb re-called the reads with MiXCR. Of hundreds of thousands of distinct CDR3 sequences detected, 20% to 25% appear once; the ten largest clones hold roughly 8%. The study, taken as a whole, reports: CMV-specific TCR beta clonotypes restricted by HLA-C dominated the ex vivo response. Cumulated frequencies of public TCR beta families served to identify carriers of CMV plus the relevant HLA.

The CDR3 is 12 amino acids. The germline V gene has CDR1 MDHEN and CDR2 SYDVKM. Trimming left V 6 bases short and J 2 bases short, with 7 bases between. The sequencing input was CD8+ T cells from PBMCs. The receptor was isolated from a human donor in good health (CMV status not recorded). Some clones in this sample may be carry-over from other donors' samples. The chain carries TRBV28 and TRBJ1-2; D unresolved. CDR3: CASSSRNYGYTF. Written as DNA, the CDR3 is TGTGCCAGCAGCTCTCGGAACTATGGCTACACCTTC.